These 5 T cell receptor beta chains originate from one sample sequenced in a study of type 1 and type 2 diabetes patients. The PCR template was genomic DNA. Amplification of the beta chain CDR3 used 30 forward and 13 reverse multiplex primers. Via MiXCR, TCRdb re-called the multiplex PCR reads, giving one row per CDR3 protein. The sample records a few hundred thousand distinct CDR3 sequences, roughly 48% being singletons. Sequenced: peripheral blood mononuclear cells (PBMCs). The receptors originated from a man aged 18 to 35 with type 2 diabetes.

This chain links TRBV19 with TRBJ1-1, with 8 bases identical to TRBD1. Germline trimming cut 2 bases from V and 5 bases from J; bases unmatched to any gene: 10. The germline V gene has CDR1 LNHDA and CDR2 SQIVND (reference sequence). The CDR3 is made up of 16 amino acids. Here the CDR3 DNA reads TGTGCCAGTAGTATATACCAGGGGGCGCGGATTACTGAAGCTTTCTTT. It specifies CASSIYQGARITEAFF.

The chain has TRBV7-3 and TRBJ1-2, with D perhaps matching TRBD1 (6 bases). V was clipped by 5 bases and J by 5 bases, with 18 bases between them. There are 15 residues in the CDR3. In germline, CDR1 is SGHTA, CDR2 FQGTGA. The CDR3 loop is CASSPIDRTDYGYTF. For the CDR3, the DNA is TGTGCCAGCAGCCCAATCGACAGGACTGATTATGGCTACACCTTC.

This clonotype was counted a few times. The gene calls are TRBV19 and TRBJ2-2; 9 nucleotides align to TRBD1. The CDR3 sequence is 16 residues long. Germline V CDR1 and CDR2: LNHDA, SQIVND (reference sequence). V gave up 2 bases and J gave up 3 bases; unmatched junction bases: 4. This CDR3 reads CASSIIRDRDTGELFF. DNA of the CDR3: TGTGCCAGTAGTATAATAAGGGACAGGGACACCGGGGAGCTGTTTTTT.

In its sample, this clonotype was seen many times. Here the CDR3 DNA reads TGTGCCAGCACAGCGTCCTACGAGCAGTACTTC. Translation: CASTASYEQYF. This rearrangement joins TRBV12-3 or TRBV12-4 to TRBJ2-7; D is unclear. This CDR3 region has 11 residues. The V and J ends lost 7 bases and 1 base respectively, with 5 bases between them.

Of note for this clonotype: A read error may explain this, as a much larger clone is one base away. V gene TRBV10-1 combines with J gene TRBJ2-7; 10 positions agree with TRBD1. The CDR3 loop spans 14 amino acids. The germline V gene encodes CDR1 WNHNN and CDR2 SYGVQD (reference sequence). This CDR3 reads CASSEGTGVYKQYF. The CDR3 DNA sequence: TGCGCCAGCAGTGAGGGGACAGGGGTCTACAAGCAGTACTTC.